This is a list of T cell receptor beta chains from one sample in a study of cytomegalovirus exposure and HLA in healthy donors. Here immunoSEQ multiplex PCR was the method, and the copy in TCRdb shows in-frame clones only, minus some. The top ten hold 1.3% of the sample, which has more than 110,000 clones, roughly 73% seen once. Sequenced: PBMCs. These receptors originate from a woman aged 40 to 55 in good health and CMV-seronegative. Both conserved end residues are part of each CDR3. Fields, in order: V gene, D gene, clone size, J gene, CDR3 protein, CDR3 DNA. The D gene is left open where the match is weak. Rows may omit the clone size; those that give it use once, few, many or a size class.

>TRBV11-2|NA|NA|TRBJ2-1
CASRYAESSYNEQFF
TGTGCCAGCAGGTACGCGGAGAGCTCCTACAATGAGCAGTTCTTC
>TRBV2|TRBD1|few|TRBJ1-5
CASSEQGAAGNQPQHF
TGTGCCAGCAGTGAGCAGGGGGCGGCTGGCAATCAGCCCCAGCATTTT
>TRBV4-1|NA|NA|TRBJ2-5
CASSQGILETQYF
TGCGCCAGCAGCCAAGGAATACTAGAGACCCAGTACTTC
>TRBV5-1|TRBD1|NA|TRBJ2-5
CASSHQGAQETQYF
TGCGCCAGCAGCCATCAGGGGGCTCAAGAGACCCAGTACTTC
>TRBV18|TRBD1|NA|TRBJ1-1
CASSPPAGGTEAFF
TGTGCCAGCTCACCACCGGCAGGGGGTACTGAAGCTTTCTTT
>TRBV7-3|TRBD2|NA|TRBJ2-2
CASSSTSGGTNTGELFF
TGTGCCAGCAGCTCCACTAGCGGGGGCACGAACACCGGGGAGCTGTTTTTT
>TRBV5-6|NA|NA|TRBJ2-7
CASNKGLIGYEQYF
TGTGCCAGCAACAAGGGGTTGATTGGCTACGAGCAGTACTTC
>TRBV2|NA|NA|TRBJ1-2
CASSDRNYGYTF
TGTGCCAGCAGTGATAGAAACTATGGCTACACCTTC
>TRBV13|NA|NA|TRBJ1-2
CASSSRTEGYGYTF
TGTGCCAGCAGCTCTCGGACAGAAGGCTATGGCTACACCTTC
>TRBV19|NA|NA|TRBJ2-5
CASSIVAEEETQYF
TGTGCCAGTAGTATAGTGGCAGAGGAAGAGACCCAGTACTTC
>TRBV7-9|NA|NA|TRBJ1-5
CSSSTDQPQHF
TGTTCCAGCAGCACAGATCAGCCCCAGCATTTT
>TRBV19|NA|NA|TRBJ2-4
CASSPQGGPNIQYF
TGTGCCAGTAGCCCTCAGGGGGGCCCAAACATTCAGTACTTC
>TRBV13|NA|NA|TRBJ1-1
CASSPRRGMNTEAFF
TGTGCCAGCAGCCCCCGGAGGGGTATGAACACTGAAGCTTTCTTT
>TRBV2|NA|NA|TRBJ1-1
CASSGLGGRGTFF
TGTGCCAGCAGCGGGCTGGGAGGGCGCGGAACTTTCTTT
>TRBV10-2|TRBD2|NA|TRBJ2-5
CASSEWDWEGSRETQYF
TGCGCCAGCAGTGAGTGGGACTGGGAGGGCTCCCGAGAGACCCAGTACTTC
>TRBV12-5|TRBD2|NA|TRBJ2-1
CASGPRGGAYNEQFF
TGTGCTAGTGGCCCTCGGGGGGGGGCCTACAATGAGCAGTTCTTC
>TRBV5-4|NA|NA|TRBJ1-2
CASSLAGPNYGYTF
TGTGCCAGCAGCTTGGCAGGCCCTAACTATGGCTACACCTTC
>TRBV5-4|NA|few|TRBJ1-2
CASSPDRNYGYTF
TGTGCCAGCAGCCCCGACAGGAACTATGGCTACACCTTC
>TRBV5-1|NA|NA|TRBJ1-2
CASSLDSPLLYGYTF
TGCGCCAGCAGCTTGGATTCTCCACTCCTCTATGGCTACACCTTC